Reported below is one TCR beta chain. These data originate in a study of blood T cell repertoires in COVID-19. Original handling: Reference gene primer amplification gave nucleated cell count estimates. Sequencing was performed with immunoSEQ multiplex PCR; in TCRdb, only in-frame clones are kept and a portion is missing. The DNA was the basis for D and trimming; V, J and clone size are from that table. The data hold 95,000 to 110,000 clones, with around 88% observed a single time. CDR1 is MNHNS and CDR2 is SASEGT in the germline V gene. The V and J ends lost 3 bases and 4 bases, in that order; junction bases with no gene match: 7. CDR3 size: 15 residues.

The rearrangement uses TRBV6-1 and TRBJ2-5; 8 bases match TRBD1. The sequenced material came from peripheral blood. The TCR was taken from a human donor in a cohort sampled during active COVID-19. The CDR3 DNA sequence: TGTGCCAGCAGTGATATGGCCAGGGGGCGAGAGACCCAGTACTTC. This sequence encodes CASSDMARGRETQYF.